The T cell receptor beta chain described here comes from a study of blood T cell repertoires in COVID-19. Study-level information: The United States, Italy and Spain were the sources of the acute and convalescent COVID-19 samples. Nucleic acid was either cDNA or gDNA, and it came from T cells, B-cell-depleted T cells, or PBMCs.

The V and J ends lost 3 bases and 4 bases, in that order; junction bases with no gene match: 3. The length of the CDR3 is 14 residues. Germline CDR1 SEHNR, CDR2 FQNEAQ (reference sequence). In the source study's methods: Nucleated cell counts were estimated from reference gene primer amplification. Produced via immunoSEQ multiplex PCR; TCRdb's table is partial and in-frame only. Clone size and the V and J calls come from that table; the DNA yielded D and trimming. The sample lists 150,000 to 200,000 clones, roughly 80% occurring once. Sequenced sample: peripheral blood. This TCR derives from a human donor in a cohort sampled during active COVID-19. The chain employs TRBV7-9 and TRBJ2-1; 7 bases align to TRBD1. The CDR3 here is CASSFGRGYNEQFF. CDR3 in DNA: TGTGCCAGCAGCTTCGGCAGGGGGTACAATGAGCAGTTCTTC. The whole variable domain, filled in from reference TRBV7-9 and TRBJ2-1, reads DTGVSQNPRHKITKRGQNVTFRCDPISEHNRLYWYRQTLGQGPEFLTYFQNEAQLEKSRLLSDRFSAERPKGSFSTLEIQRTEQGDSAMYLCASSFGRGYNEQFFGPGTRLTVL.